This T cell receptor (beta chain) was documented in a study of T cell responses to AZD1222 COVID-19 vaccine. Study-level findings and limits: Researchers took repertoire samples only after the peak T cell response had come. White British people made up most donors, females outnumbered males, and clonal diversity was possibly underestimated. Spike-specific TCRs gained breadth and depth after people received two AZD1222 doses. Recipients of AZD1222 seropositive at baseline numbered only 6 or 7.

The V and J ends lost 1 base and 5 bases, in that order; junction bases with no gene match: 0. From germline, CDR1 is LNHDA and CDR2 SQIVND (reference sequence). This CDR3 comprises 15 residues. Method: immunoSEQ multiplex PCR; TCRdb's copy keeps in-frame clones and lacks some. The sample consists of roughly 70,000 clones, around 86% of them appearing once. This clone was counted only a few times. What it binds is not known. The V and J genes are TRBV19 and TRBJ2-1, with 12 bases identical to TRBD2. This clonotype originated in an adult in good health. The material was peripheral blood, obtained on day 0 of AZD1222 vaccination. The CDR3 DNA follows: TGTGCCAGTAGTATAGGGACTAGCGGGGACAATGAGCAGTTCTTC. As protein: CASSIGTSGDNEQFF.